A single T cell receptor beta chain is shown here with its context. Its antigen remains unknown. The data derive from a study of T cells expressing NK-cell markers. About the study: Sorted CD3+CD56+NKG2C+, CD3+CD56+NKG2C- and CD3+CD56-NKG2C+ T-cell subsets were beta-chain profiled. Findings of the study overall: These clonotypes, the leaders elsewhere, also led the CD3+CD56-NKG2C+ fraction in four donors.

This CDR3 comprises 15 residues. The germline gives CDR1 SEHNR, CDR2 FQNEAQ (reference sequence). TCRdb reprocessed the 5' RACE reads, keeping one entry per CDR3 protein, no DNA. This listing includes about 150,000 distinct CDR3 sequences. This TCR derives from a man between 18 and 35 years old in good health. Material: blood T cells: a sorted CD56 or NKG2C T cell subset, CD4+ or CD8+ T cells, or bulk PBMC T cells (not recorded which). V usage is TRBV7-9 and J usage is TRBJ2-5; the D call of TRBD2 rests on TCRdb alone, since no DNA is present to check it. The chain's CDR3 is CASSFQGLAGETQYF.